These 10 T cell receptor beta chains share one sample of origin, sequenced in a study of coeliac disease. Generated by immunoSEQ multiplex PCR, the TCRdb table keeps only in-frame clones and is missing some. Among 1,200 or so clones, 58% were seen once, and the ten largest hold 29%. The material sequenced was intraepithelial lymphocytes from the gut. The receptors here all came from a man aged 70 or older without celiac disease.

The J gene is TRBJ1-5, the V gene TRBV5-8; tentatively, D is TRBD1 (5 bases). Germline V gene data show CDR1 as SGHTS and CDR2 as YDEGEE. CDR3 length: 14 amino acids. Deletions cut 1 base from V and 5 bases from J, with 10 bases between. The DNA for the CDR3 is TGTGCCAGCAGCTTGTGGGTAGGGGATCAGCCCCAGCATTTT. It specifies CASSLWVGDQPQHF.

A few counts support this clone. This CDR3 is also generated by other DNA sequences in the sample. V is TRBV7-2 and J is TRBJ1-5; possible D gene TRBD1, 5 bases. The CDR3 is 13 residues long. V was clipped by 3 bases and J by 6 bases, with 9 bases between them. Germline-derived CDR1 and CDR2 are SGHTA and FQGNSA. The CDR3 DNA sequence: TGTGCCAGCAGCTTTAGGGGCGGTCAGCCCCAGCATTTT. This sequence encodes CASSFRGGQPQHF.

CDR3 nucleotides: TGTGCCAGCAGCTTGGTTCCAGGGGAGCAGTTCGAGCAGTACTTC. Its protein is CASSLVPGEQFEQYF. The chain couples TRBV5-6 to TRBJ2-7, with D possibly matching TRBD1 (6 bases). There are 15 residues in the CDR3. Germline V lookup: CDR1 SGHDT, CDR2 YYEEEE. V was cut by 0 bases and J by 6 bases, with 16 bases left in between.

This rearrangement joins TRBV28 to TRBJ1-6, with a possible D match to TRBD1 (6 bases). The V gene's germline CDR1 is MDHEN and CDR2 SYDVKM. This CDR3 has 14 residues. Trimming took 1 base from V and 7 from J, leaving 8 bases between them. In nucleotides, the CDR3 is TGTGCCAGCAGTTTATTACAGGGAAATTCACCCCTCCACTTT. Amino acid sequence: CASSLLQGNSPLHF.

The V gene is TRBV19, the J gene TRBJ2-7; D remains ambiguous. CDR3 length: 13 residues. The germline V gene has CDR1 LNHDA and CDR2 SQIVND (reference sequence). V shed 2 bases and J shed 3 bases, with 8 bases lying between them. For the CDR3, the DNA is TGTGCCAGTAGTATAACCTGGAGCTACGAGCAGTACTTC. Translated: CASSITWSYEQYF.

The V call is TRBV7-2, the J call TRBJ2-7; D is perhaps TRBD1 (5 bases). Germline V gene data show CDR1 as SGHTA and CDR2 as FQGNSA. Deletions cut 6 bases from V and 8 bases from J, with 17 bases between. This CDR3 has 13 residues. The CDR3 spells CASRKGAGEKQYF. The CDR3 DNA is TGTGCCAGCAGAAAAGGGGCCGGAGAAAAGCAGTACTTC.

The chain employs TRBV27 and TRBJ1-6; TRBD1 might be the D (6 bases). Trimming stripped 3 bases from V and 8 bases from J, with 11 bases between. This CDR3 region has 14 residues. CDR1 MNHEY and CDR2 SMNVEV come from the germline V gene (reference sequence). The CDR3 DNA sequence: TGTGCCAGCAGTTTTGGGGCAGGGGATTCACCCCTCCACTTT. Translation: CASSFGAGDSPLHF.

As DNA, the CDR3 is TGCGCCAGCAGCTGGAGACTAGCGGGGGGGTACAATGAGCAGTTCTTC. Translating it yields CASSWRLAGGYNEQFF. The chain links TRBV5-1 to TRBJ2-1, with 14 bases fitting TRBD2. This CDR3 spans 16 amino acids. Germline V lookup: CDR1 SGHRS, CDR2 YFSETQ. Losses at the gene ends were 3 bases for V and 4 bases for J; bases not matched to a gene: 3.

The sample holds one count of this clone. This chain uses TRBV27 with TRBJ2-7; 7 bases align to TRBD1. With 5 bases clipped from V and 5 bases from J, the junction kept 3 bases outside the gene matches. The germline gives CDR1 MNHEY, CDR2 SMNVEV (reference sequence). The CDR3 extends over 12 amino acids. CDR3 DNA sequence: TGTGCCAGCAGTCCCGGGACAGACGAGCAGTACTTC. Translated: CASSPGTDEQYF.

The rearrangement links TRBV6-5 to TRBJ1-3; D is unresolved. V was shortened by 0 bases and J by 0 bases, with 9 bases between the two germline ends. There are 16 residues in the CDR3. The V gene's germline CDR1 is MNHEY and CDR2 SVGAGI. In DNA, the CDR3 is TGTGCCAGCAGTTACTCGATCGGGAGCTCTGGAAACACCATATATTTT. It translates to CASSYSIGSSGNTIYF.